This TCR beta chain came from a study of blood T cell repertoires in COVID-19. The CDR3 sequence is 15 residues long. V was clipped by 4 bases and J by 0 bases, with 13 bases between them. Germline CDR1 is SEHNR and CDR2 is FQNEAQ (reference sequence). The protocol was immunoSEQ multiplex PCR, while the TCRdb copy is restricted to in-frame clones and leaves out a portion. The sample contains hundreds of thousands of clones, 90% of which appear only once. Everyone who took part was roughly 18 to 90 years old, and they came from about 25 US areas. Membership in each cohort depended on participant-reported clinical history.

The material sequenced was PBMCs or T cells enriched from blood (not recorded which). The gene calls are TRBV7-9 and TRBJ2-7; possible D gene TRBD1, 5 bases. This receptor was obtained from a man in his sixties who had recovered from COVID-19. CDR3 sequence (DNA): TGTGCCAGCAGCTCTGACAGCGCCCTCTCCTACGAGCAGTACTTC. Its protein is CASSSDSALSYEQYF.